The 31 T cell receptor beta chains given below trace back to one sample, sequenced in a study of T cells after yellow fever vaccination. Each CDR3 protein is one row after TCRdb ran MiXCR on the 5' RACE reads. The sample lists over 300,000 distinct CDR3 sequences; about 6.6% were seen once. The sample consisted of PBMCs, taken approximately 40 days after the first yellow fever vaccination. The origin of the receptors is a man aged 18 to 29 who received the YFV17D yellow fever vaccine.

J is TRBJ2-1 and V is TRBV4-3, with 7 nucleotides matching TRBD2. V shed 1 base, J shed 9 bases, and the junction held 9 bases outside the gene matches. CDR1 LGHNA and CDR2 YSLEER come from the germline V gene. This CDR3 comprises 15 residues. The chain's CDR3 is CASSQGPLAVGEQFF. The CDR3 nucleotides are TGCGCCAGCAGCCAAGGCCCTCTAGCGGTCGGTGAGCAGTTCTTC.

This clonotype was picked up a small number of times. The chain combines TRBV20-1 with TRBJ1-5; 9 nucleotides agree with TRBD1. The CDR3 totals 14 residues. Germline CDR1 DFQATT, CDR2 SNEGSKA (reference sequence). V lost 6 bases and J lost 7; bases outside the gene matches: 10. CDR3 amino acids: CSAETGGGYQPQHF. The CDR3 nucleotides are TGCAGTGCCGAGACAGGGGGGGGGTACCAGCCCCAGCATTTT.

This clonotype turned up a few times. The CDR3 sequence: CSARLSGGGGEQFF. The DNA for the CDR3 is TGCAGTGCTAGACTTAGCGGGGGGGGAGGTGAGCAGTTCTTC. This chain connects TRBV20-1 to TRBJ2-1; 11 bases agree with TRBD2. The CDR3 spans 14 residues. CDR1 is DFQATT, CDR2 SNEGSKA, per germline (reference sequence). With 2 bases clipped from V and 9 bases from J, the junction kept 6 bases outside the gene matches.

Of note for this clonotype: The junction departs from germline at one end; a sequencing error may be responsible. The rearrangement links TRBV5-5 to TRBJ2-1; no clear D gene. CDR1 is SGHKS, CDR2 YYEKEE, per germline (reference sequence). The CDR3 runs 14 residues. The CDR3, as DNA: TGTGCCATCAGCCCCGAGCGCCGGCACAATGAGCAGTTCTTC. Its translation is CAISPERRHNEQFF.

This clonotype was seen a handful of times. The chain carries TRBV25-1 and TRBJ1-2; 7 nucleotides align to TRBD1. The CDR3 is 15 amino acids. Germline values: CDR1 MGHDK, CDR2 SYGVNS. V gave up 6 bases and J gave up 4 bases; unmatched junction bases: 11. This CDR3 is CASSARDRSFYGYTF. CDR3 DNA sequence: TGTGCCAGCAGCGCCCGGGACAGAAGTTTCTATGGCTACACCTTC.

This clonotype appeared many times. The V and J genes are TRBV12-3 or TRBV12-4 and TRBJ1-2, with D unresolved. The CDR3 is 12 amino acids. The ends were cut back, 2 bases at V and 2 bases at J, with 3 bases in the middle. CDR3 sequence reads: CASSLQNYGYTF. The DNA for the CDR3 is TGTGCCAGCAGTTTACAAAACTATGGCTACACCTTC.

The genes are TRBV6-2 or TRBV6-3 and TRBJ1-1, with 9 bases that match TRBD1. The V gene end was trimmed by 10 bases and the J gene end by 3 bases; junction bases not matched to a gene: 6. Per germline, CDR1 MNHEY and CDR2 SVGEGT. The CDR3 is 13 amino acids. The CDR3 sequence is CATSRDRDTEAFF. DNA of the CDR3: TGTGCCACCTCCCGGGACAGGGACACTGAAGCTTTCTTT.

This clonotype was detected a few times. The chain combines TRBV5-1 with TRBJ2-7; maybe TRBD2 (5 bases). This CDR3 has 14 residues. Trimming left V 0 bases short and J 6 bases short, with 13 bases between. Germline-derived CDR1 and CDR2 are SGHRS and YFSETQ. The DNA for the CDR3 is TGCGCCAGCAGCTTGGGGACTCCCGGAGTCGAGCAGTACTTC. The encoded protein is CASSLGTPGVEQYF.

About this clonotype: Just one base apart from a much larger clone, this may be a read error. The V call is TRBV11-2, the J call TRBJ2-1; D ambiguous. Germline V CDR1 and CDR2: SGHAT, FQNNGV. This CDR3 spans 13 amino acids. The CDR3 DNA sequence: TGTGCCAGGAGCTTATACGGCGACAATGAGCAGTTCTTC. Its translation: CARSLYGDNEQFF.

This clonotype was seen repeatedly, ten times or more. The chain has TRBV4-1 and TRBJ1-6; D is perhaps TRBD1 (5 bases). CDR3 length equals 16 residues. Germline CDR1 is MGHRA and CDR2 is YSYEKL. V gave up 0 bases and J gave up 10 bases, with 16 bases separating them. DNA of the CDR3: TGCGCCAGCAGCCAAGAACCGGGACGGCGAACGTCACCCCTCCACTTT. This gives the protein CASSQEPGRRTSPLHF.

The CDR3 protein is CSARVRGFTSYEQYV. The CDR3 nucleotides read TGCAGTGCTAGAGTACGGGGGTTTACCTCCTACGAGCAGTACGTC. V is TRBV20-1 and J is TRBJ2-7, with D possibly TRBD2 on 6 matching bases. V was shortened by 1 base and J by 0 bases, with 13 bases between the two germline ends. CDR3 size: 15 residues. Germline loops: CDR1 DFQATT, CDR2 SNEGSKA (reference sequence).

This clonotype was counted only a few times. The rearrangement joins TRBV7-9 to TRBJ2-3; 11 bases fit TRBD2. The CDR3 loop spans 15 amino acids. Germline CDR1 is SEHNR and CDR2 is FQNEAQ (reference sequence). V lost 6 bases and J lost 5; bases outside the gene matches: 7. The CDR3 coding sequence is TGTGCCAGCAGAGGGGGACTAGCGGAACTAGATACGCAGTATTTT. Its translation is CASRGGLAELDTQYF.

Ten or more counts support this clonotype. This sequence joins TRBV7-2 and TRBJ2-3; D call uncertain. CDR1 is SGHTA, CDR2 FQGNSA, per germline. Between the trimmed V and J ends, which lost 2 bases and 0 bases, there was a span of 12 bases. The CDR3 is 16 amino acids. The CDR3 bases are TGTGCCAGCAGCTTATTCGTGGAACCTAGCACAGATACGCAGTATTTT. Amino acids: CASSLFVEPSTDTQYF.

The chain combines TRBV5-1 with TRBJ1-1, with a possible D match to TRBD1 (6 bases). Looked up from germline, CDR1 is SGHRS and CDR2 is YFSETQ. This CDR3 contains 18 residues. Trimming stripped 4 bases from V and 1 base from J, with 23 bases between. CDR3 sequence (DNA): TGCGCCAGCAGCCGAGATGGGGGGCGCTTGAGTTGGAACACTGAAGCTTTCTTT. Protein sequence: CASSRDGGRLSWNTEAFF.

The genes are TRBV9 and TRBJ1-2; D unresolved. This CDR3 contains 13 residues. V was pared by 0 bases and J by 4 bases, with 7 bases between. CDR1 is SGDLS and CDR2 is YYNGEE in the germline V gene. CDR3 residues: CASSVEGPYGYTF. The DNA for the CDR3 is TGTGCCAGCAGCGTAGAAGGCCCCTATGGCTACACCTTC. Variable domain in full (rest from reference TRBV9 and TRBJ1-2): DSGVTQTPKHLITATGQRVTLRCSPRSGDLSVYWYQQSLDQGLQFLIQYYNGEERAKGNILERFSAQQFPDLHSELNLSSLELGDSALYFCASSVEGPYGYTFGSGTRLTVV.

The gene calls are TRBV20-1 and TRBJ2-6, with D possibly being TRBD2 (5 bases). Germline loops: CDR1 DFQATT, CDR2 SNEGSKA (reference sequence). The ends were cut back, 3 bases at V and 0 bases at J, with 9 bases in the middle. This CDR3 comprises 15 residues. The CDR3, as DNA: TGCAGTGCTAGGAGGGCCGGCTCTGGGGCCAACGTCCTGACTTTC. Amino acids: CSARRAGSGANVLTF.

The rearrangement links TRBV5-1 to TRBJ1-4; TRBD1 agrees at 7 bases. With V trimmed by 5 bases and J by 3 bases, 4 bases remained unmatched. The length of the CDR3 is 14 residues. CDR1 SGHRS and CDR2 YFSETQ come from the germline V gene. This CDR3 reads CASRGQGANEKLFF. The CDR3 DNA reads as TGCGCCAGCAGGGGTCAGGGGGCTAATGAAAAACTGTTTTTT.

The V and J genes are TRBV11-2 and TRBJ2-7; no reliable D call. CDR1 is SGHAT, CDR2 FQNNGV, per germline. The V and J ends lost 0 bases and 1 base respectively, with 10 bases between them. The CDR3 is 15 amino acids. The CDR3, as DNA: TGTGCCAGCAGCTTAGAAGTCACGGCTTCCTACGAGCAGTACTTC. It specifies CASSLEVTASYEQYF.

J is TRBJ2-6 and V is TRBV20-1; D remains ambiguous. The CDR3 runs to 17 residues. The germline V gene encodes CDR1 DFQATT and CDR2 SNEGSKA (reference sequence). V dropped 6 bases and J dropped 2 bases, with 20 bases sitting between them. CDR3: CSASAGGIPPGANVLTF. DNA of the CDR3: TGCAGTGCCTCCGCAGGCGGAATCCCTCCTGGGGCCAACGTCCTGACTTTC.

This chain links TRBV5-1 with TRBJ2-1; 7 nucleotides match TRBD2. Germline V gene lookup returns CDR1 SGHRS and CDR2 YFSETQ. Trimming cost V 3 bases and J 6 bases; bases outside gene matches: 9. The CDR3 runs 15 residues. Written as DNA, the CDR3 is TGCGCCAGCAGCTCATTAGCGGGCCAGACCAATGAGCAGTTCTTC. Its protein is CASSSLAGQTNEQFF.

This clonotype was found a few times. The chain combines TRBV7-6 with TRBJ1-4; no firm D call. Germline CDR1 SGHVS, CDR2 FNYEAQ. The CDR3 is 14 amino acids. The V end was cut by 5 bases, the J end by 8 bases, with 15 bases between. CDR3 loop: CASSEGMAGEKLFF. The CDR3 nucleotides are TGTGCCAGCAGCGAAGGAATGGCCGGCGAAAAACTGTTTTTT.

This clonotype was seen only a few times. This sequence joins TRBV2 and TRBJ2-3; the match to TRBD2 covers 12 bases. V shed 6 bases, J shed 6 bases, and the junction held 7 bases outside the gene matches. CDR3 length: 15 amino acids. Germline CDR1 SNHLY, CDR2 FYNNEI. The DNA of the CDR3 is TGTGCCAGCAGGGCGGGACTAGCGGGCTGGGATACGCAGTATTTT. Translation gives CASRAGLAGWDTQYF.

This clonotype was picked up many times. V and J are TRBV6-5 and TRBJ2-6; D is ambiguous. CDR1 and CDR2 from the germline V gene are MNHEY and SVGAGI. Trimming removed 1 base from V and 1 base from J, with 8 bases in between. The CDR3 is made up of 16 amino acids. CDR3 sequence: CASSYFGTSGANVLTF. The DNA for the CDR3 is TGTGCCAGCAGTTACTTCGGAACATCTGGGGCCAACGTCCTGACTTTC.

This clonotype was observed a handful of times. At one of its ends the junction is not consistent with the germline gene, which may arise from a read error. J is TRBJ1-2 and V is TRBV4-3; no definite D call. The germline gives CDR1 LGHNA, CDR2 YSLEER. The CDR3 extends over 13 amino acids. The CDR3 sequence: CASSQDRNYVYTF. DNA for the CDR3: TGCGCCAGCAGCCAAGACAGGAACTATGTCTACACCTTC.

This clonotype was detected only a few times. The rearrangement uses TRBV11-2 and TRBJ1-1; D is ambiguous. V was shortened by 0 bases and J by 10 bases, with 12 bases between the two germline ends. The CDR3 has 13 amino acids. Germline CDR1 SGHAT, CDR2 FQNNGV. The CDR3 reads CASSLDVGRGAFF. The CDR3, as DNA: TGTGCCAGCAGCTTAGATGTCGGGCGCGGAGCTTTCTTT.

V is TRBV21-1 and J is TRBJ2-7; the table's D call, TRBD1, has no DNA check behind it. TRBV21-1 is recorded as a pseudogene. This CDR3 contains 16 residues. The CDR3, as DNA: TGTGCCAGCATCAAGCCGGGACAGGGGTTTCCCTACGAGCAGTACGTC. Its protein product is CASIKPGQGFPYEQYV.

The chain employs TRBV5-1 and TRBJ2-5; no firm D call. CDR3 size: 12 residues. V gave up 2 bases and J gave up 2 bases, with 4 bases separating them. CDR1 is SGHRS, CDR2 YFSETQ, per germline. CDR3 in DNA: TGCGCCAGCAGCTTCGCGCAAGAGACCCAGTACTTC. Protein product: CASSFAQETQYF.

This clonotype showed up many times. The rearrangement uses TRBV4-1 and TRBJ2-1; the D gene is possibly TRBD2 (7 bases). This CDR3 has 15 residues. Trimming left V 4 bases short and J 8 bases short, with 18 bases between. Germline values: CDR1 MGHRA, CDR2 YSYEKL. The CDR3 sequence is CASSLLPGGRYEQFF. The CDR3 bases are TGCGCCAGCAGCCTTCTACCGGGGGGCAGGTATGAGCAGTTCTTC.

This clonotype was seen only a few times. The rearrangement joins TRBV12-3 or TRBV12-4 to TRBJ2-7; the D gene is possibly TRBD1 (6 bases). Deletions cut 3 bases from V and 6 bases from J, with 9 bases between. The CDR3 is made up of 12 amino acids. CDR3 residues: CASSLDSPEQYF. The DNA for the CDR3 is TGTGCCAGCAGTTTGGACAGCCCCGAGCAGTACTTC.

This clonotype came up a few times. This chain uses TRBV9 with TRBJ1-2, with unresolved D. The CDR3 is made up of 15 amino acids. Germline V gene data show CDR1 as SGDLS and CDR2 as YYNGEE. The ends were cut back, 0 bases at V and 2 bases at J, with 11 bases in the middle. The DNA of the CDR3 is TGTGCCAGCAGCGTAGGCGGGCCCGTGAACTATGGCTACACCTTC. Translated: CASSVGGPVNYGYTF.

This clonotype was recorded a few times. The V gene is TRBV7-2, the J gene TRBJ2-5, with no clear D. Per germline, CDR1 SGHTA and CDR2 FQGNSA. Trimming stripped 3 bases from V and 3 bases from J, with 8 bases between. The CDR3 contains 13 residues. CDR3 sequence (DNA): TGTGCCAGCAGCTTTATCGGAAAAGAGACCCAGTACTTC. This translates into CASSFIGKETQYF.